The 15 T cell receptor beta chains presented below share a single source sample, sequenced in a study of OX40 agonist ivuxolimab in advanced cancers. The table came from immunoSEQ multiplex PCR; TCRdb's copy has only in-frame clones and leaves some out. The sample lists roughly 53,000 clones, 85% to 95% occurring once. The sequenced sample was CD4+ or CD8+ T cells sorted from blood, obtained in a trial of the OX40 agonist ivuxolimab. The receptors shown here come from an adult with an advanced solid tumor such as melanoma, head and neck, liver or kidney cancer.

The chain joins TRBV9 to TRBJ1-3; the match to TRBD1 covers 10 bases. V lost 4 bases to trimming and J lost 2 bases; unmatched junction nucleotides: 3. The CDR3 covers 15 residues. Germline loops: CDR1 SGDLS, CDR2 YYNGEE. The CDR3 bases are TGTGCCAGCAGCCCAGGGACAGGGGCTGGAAACACCATATATTTT. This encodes CASSPGTGAGNTIYF.

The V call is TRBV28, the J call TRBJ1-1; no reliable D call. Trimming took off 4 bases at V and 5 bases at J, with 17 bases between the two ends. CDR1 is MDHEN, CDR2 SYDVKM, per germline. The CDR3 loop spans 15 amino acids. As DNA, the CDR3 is TGTGCCAGCAGTTCATCTATAATCGGAAGGACTGAAGCTTTCTTT. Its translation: CASSSSIIGRTEAFF.

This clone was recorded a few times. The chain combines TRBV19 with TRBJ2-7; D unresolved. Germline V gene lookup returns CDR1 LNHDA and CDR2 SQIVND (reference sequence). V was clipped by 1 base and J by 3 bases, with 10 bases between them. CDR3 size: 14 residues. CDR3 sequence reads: CASSIGPTVYEQYF. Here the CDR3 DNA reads TGTGCCAGTAGTATAGGGCCTACAGTCTACGAGCAGTACTTC.

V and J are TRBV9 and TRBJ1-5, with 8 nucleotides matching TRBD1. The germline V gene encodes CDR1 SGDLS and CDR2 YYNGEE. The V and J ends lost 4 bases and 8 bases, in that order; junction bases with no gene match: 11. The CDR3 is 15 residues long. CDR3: CASSFGGTGGEPQHF. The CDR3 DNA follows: TGTGCCAGCAGCTTTGGAGGGACAGGCGGCGAGCCCCAGCATTTT.

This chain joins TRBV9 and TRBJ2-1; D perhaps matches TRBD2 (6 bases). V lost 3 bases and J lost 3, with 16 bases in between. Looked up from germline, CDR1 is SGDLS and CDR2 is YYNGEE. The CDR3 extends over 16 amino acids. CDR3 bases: TGTGCCAGCAGCGCTGGGGGGATAGCGGTCTACAATGAGCAGTTCTTC. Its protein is CASSAGGIAVYNEQFF.

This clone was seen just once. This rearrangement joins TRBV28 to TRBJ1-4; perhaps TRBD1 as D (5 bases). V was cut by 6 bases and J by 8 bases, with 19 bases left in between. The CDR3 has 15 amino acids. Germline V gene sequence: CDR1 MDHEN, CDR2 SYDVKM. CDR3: CASSLGDPRGEKLFF. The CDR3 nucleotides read TGTGCCAGCAGCCTGGGGGACCCGAGAGGGGAAAAACTGTTTTTT.

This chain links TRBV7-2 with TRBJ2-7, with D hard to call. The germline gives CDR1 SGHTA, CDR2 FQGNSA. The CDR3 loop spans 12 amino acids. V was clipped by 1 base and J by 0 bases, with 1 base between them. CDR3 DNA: TGTGCCAGCAGCTTAGTCTCCTACGAGCAGTACTTC. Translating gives CASSLVSYEQYF.

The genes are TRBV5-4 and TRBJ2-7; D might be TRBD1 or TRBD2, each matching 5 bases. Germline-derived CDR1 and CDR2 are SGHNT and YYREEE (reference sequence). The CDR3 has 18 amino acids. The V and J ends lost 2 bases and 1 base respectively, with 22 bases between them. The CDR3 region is CASSFRRQGVPLSYEQYF. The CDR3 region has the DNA TGTGCCAGCAGCTTCCGCCGTCAGGGAGTACCATTATCCTACGAGCAGTACTTC.

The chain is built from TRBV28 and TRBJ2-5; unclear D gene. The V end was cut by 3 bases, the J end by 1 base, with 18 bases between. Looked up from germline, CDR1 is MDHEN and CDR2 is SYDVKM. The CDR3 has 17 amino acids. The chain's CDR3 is CASSLGTLARRQETQYF. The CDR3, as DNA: TGTGCCAGCAGTTTGGGCACCTTGGCTAGACGCCAAGAGACCCAGTACTTC.

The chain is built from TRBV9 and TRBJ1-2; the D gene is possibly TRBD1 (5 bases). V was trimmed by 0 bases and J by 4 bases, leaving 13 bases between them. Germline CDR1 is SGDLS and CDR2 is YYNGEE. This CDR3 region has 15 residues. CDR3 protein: CASSVVGEVTYGYTF. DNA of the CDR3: TGTGCCAGCAGCGTAGTGGGGGAAGTAACCTATGGCTACACCTTC.

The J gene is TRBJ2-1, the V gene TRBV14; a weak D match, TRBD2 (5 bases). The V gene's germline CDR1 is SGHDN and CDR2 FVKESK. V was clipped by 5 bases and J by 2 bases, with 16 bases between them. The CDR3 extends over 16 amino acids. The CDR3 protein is CASSFGILAPYNEQFF. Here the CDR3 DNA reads TGTGCCAGCAGCTTCGGGATTCTGGCCCCCTACAATGAGCAGTTCTTC.

The CDR3 DNA is TGTGCCAGCAGCCCCCCGGATGGTTCGTGGAGCTCCTACAATGAGCAGTTCTTC. Its translation: CASSPPDGSWSSYNEQFF. V is TRBV28 and J is TRBJ2-1; D is unclear. The CDR3 consists of 18 residues. Germline V lookup: CDR1 MDHEN, CDR2 SYDVKM. V was cut by 6 bases and J by 0 bases, with 21 bases left in between.

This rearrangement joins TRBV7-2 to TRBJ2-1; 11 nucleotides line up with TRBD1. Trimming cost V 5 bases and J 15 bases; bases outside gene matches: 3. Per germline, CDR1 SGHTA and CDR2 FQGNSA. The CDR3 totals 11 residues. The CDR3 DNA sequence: TGTGCCAGCAGCCAGGACAGGGGGCCGTTCTTC. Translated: CASSQDRGPFF.

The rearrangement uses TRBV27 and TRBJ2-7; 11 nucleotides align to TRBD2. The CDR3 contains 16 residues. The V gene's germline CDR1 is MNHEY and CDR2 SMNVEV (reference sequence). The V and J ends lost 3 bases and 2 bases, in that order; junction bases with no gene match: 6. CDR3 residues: CASSFQLAGVPYEQYF. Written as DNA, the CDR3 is TGTGCCAGCAGTTTCCAACTAGCGGGAGTGCCCTACGAGCAGTACTTC.

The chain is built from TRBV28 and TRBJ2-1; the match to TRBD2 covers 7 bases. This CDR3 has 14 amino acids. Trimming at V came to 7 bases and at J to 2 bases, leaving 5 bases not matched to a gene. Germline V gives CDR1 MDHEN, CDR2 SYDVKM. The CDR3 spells CASTRGETYNEQFF. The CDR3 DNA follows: TGTGCCAGCACCCGGGGGGAGACCTACAATGAGCAGTTCTTC.